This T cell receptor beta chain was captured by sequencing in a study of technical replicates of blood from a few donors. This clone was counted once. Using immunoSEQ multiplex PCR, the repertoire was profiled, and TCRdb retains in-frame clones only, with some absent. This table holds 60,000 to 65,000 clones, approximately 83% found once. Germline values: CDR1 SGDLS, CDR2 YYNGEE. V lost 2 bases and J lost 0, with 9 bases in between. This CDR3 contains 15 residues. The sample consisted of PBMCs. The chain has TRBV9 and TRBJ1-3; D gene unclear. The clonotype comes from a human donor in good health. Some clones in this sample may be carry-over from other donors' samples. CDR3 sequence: CASSVQALSGNTIYF. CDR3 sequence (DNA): TGTGCCAGCAGCGTCCAAGCCCTCTCTGGAAACACCATATATTTT.